This TCR beta chain is from a study of blood T cell repertoires in COVID-19. Germline loops: CDR1 MDHEN, CDR2 SYDVKM. CDR3 size: 16 residues. The germline V and J ends were trimmed by 1 base and 3 bases, with 13 bases remaining between them. Repertoires were generated with immunoSEQ multiplex PCR, while TCRdb's copy carries only in-frame clones and drops some. The table has 95,000 to 150,000 clones, about 80% seen once. The origin of this receptor is a human donor in a cohort sampled during active COVID-19. The V gene is TRBV28, the J gene TRBJ1-5; D may be TRBD1 (6 bases). Sequencing was carried out using peripheral blood. Written as DNA, the CDR3 is TGTGCCAGCAGTTTATCCGGGGGGCTTACCAATCAGCCCCAGCATTTT. Amino acid sequence: CASSLSGGLTNQPQHF.